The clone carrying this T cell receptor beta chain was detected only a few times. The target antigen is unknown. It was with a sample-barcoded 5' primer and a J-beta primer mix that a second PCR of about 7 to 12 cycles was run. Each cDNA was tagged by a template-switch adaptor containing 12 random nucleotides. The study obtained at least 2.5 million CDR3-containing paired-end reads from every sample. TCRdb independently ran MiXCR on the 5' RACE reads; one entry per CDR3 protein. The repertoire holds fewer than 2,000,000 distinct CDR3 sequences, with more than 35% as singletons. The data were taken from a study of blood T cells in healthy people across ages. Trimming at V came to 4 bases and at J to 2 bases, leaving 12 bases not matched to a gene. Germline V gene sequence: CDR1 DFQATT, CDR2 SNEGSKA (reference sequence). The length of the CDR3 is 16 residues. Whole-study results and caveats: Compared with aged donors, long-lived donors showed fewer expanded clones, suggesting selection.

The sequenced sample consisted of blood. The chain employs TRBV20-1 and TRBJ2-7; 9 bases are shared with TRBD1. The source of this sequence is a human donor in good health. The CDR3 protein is CSAIITGQGMTYEQYF. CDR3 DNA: TGCAGTGCTATAATAACGGGACAGGGTATGACCTACGAGCAGTACTTC.